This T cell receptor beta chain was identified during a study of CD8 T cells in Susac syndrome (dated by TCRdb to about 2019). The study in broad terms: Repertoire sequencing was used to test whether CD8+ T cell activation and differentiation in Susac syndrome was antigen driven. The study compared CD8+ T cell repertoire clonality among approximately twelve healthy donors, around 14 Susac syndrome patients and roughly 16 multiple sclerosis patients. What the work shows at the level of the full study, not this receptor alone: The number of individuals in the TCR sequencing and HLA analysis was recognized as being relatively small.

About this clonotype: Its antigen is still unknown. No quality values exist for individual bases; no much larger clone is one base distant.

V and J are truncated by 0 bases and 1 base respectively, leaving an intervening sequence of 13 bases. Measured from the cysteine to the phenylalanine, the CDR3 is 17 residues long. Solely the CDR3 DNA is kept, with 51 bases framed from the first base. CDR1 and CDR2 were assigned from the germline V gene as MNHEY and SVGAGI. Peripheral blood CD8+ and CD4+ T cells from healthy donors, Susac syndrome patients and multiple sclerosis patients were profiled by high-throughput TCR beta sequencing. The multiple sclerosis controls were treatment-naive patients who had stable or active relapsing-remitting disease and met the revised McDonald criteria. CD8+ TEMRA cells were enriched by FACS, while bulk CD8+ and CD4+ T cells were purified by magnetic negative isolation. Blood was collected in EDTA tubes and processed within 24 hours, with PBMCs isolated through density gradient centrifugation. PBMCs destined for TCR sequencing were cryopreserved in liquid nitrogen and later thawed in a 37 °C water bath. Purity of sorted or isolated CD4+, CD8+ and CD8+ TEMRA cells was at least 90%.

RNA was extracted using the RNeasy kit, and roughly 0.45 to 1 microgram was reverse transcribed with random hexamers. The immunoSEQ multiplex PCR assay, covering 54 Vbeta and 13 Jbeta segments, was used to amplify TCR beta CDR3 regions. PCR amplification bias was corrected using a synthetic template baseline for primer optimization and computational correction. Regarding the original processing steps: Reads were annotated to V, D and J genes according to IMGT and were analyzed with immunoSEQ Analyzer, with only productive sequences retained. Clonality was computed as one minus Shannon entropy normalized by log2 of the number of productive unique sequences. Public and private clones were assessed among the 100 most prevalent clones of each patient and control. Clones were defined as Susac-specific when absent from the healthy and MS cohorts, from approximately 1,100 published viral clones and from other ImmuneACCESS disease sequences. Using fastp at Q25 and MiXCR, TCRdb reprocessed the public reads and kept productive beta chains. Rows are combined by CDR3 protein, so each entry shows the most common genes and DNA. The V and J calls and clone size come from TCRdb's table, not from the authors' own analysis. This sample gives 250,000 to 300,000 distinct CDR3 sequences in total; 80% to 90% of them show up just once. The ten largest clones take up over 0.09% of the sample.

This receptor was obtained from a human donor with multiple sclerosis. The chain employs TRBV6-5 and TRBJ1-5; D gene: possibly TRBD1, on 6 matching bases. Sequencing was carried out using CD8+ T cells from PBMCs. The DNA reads TGTGCCAGCAGTTACTCGGTCGGGGGGGCAAGCAATCAGCCCCAGCATTTT. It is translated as CASSYSVGGASNQPQHF.